Below are 7 T cell receptor beta chains sequenced from a single sample in a study of PD-1 blockade in classical Hodgkin lymphoma. Relapse was seen in all patients after autologous stem cell transplantation, and brentuximab vedotin exposure was variable. Using magnetic negative selection, the CD4+ T cells were separated out of thawed PBMCs. The protocol was immunoSEQ multiplex PCR, while the TCRdb copy is restricted to in-frame clones and leaves out a portion. The sample shows nearly 7,000 clones, around four fifths of them seen only once. The material was CD4+ T cells from blood, obtained at baseline. Receptor source: a human donor with classical Hodgkin lymphoma.

CDR3 sequence reads: CASRPSGRALASNEQFF. DNA for the CDR3: TGTGCCAGCAGGCCTAGCGGGAGGGCCCTAGCCTCCAATGAGCAGTTCTTC. V gene TRBV7-2 combines with J gene TRBJ2-1, with 12 positions matching TRBD2. The CDR3 extends over 17 amino acids. The J segment lost 6 bases and the V segment lost 6 bases, leaving 12 bases of the junction unmatched. Germline V gene lookup returns CDR1 SGHTA and CDR2 FQGNSA.

In this sample, this clone turned up a few times. This chain links TRBV10-3 with TRBJ1-5; 8 bases are shared with TRBD1. J gave up 10 bases and V 10 bases, and 12 bases lay outside the gene matches. Germline CDR1 reads ENHRY; CDR2 reads SYGVKD. This CDR3 has 13 amino acids. CDR3 in DNA: TGTGCCACCGTGGACAGGGCACTAGGTCCCCAGCATTTT. This codes for CATVDRALGPQHF.

This sequence joins TRBV6-6 and TRBJ1-5; no clear D. V was trimmed by 3 bases and J by 3 bases, leaving 6 bases between them. The CDR3 has 13 residues. In germline, CDR1 is MNHNY, CDR2 SVGAGI (reference sequence). Here the CDR3 reads CASSYKTNQPQHF. The CDR3 DNA reads TGTGCCAGCAGTTATAAGACCAATCAGCCCCAGCATTTT.

The V and J genes are TRBV11-2 and TRBJ2-5; no clear D. CDR1 is SGHAT, CDR2 FQNNGV, per germline. This CDR3 has 14 residues. V was shortened by 1 base and J by 0 bases, with 6 bases between the two germline ends. CDR3 in DNA: TGTGCCAGCAGCTTAGGTTCATACCAAGAGACCCAGTACTTC. Protein sequence: CASSLGSYQETQYF.

The gene calls are TRBV18 and TRBJ2-7; no firm D call. V lost 3 bases, J lost 3 bases, and 6 bases lay in between. This CDR3 has 12 amino acids. Germline lookup yields CDR1 KGHSH and CDR2 LQKENI. CDR3 region: CASSPTSYEQYF. The CDR3 nucleotides are TGTGCCAGCTCACCGACAAGCTACGAGCAGTACTTC.

J is TRBJ2-1 and V is TRBV5-4; possibly TRBD2 for D (6 bases). Between the trimmed V and J ends, which lost 0 bases and 7 bases, there was a span of 8 bases. The CDR3 spans 13 residues. The germline gives CDR1 SGHNT, CDR2 YYREEE (reference sequence). The CDR3 here is CASSLAGRNEQFF. CDR3 bases: TGTGCCAGCAGCTTGGCGGGGAGGAATGAGCAGTTCTTC.

This sequence joins TRBV7-2 and TRBJ2-5; TRBD1 agrees at 7 bases. Trimming removed 2 bases from V and 7 bases from J; junction bases left unmatched: 1. The germline gives CDR1 SGHTA, CDR2 FQGNSA. The CDR3 is 12 amino acids. CDR3: CASSLSGGTQYF. CDR3 in DNA: TGTGCCAGCAGCTTATCAGGGGGGACCCAGTACTTC.